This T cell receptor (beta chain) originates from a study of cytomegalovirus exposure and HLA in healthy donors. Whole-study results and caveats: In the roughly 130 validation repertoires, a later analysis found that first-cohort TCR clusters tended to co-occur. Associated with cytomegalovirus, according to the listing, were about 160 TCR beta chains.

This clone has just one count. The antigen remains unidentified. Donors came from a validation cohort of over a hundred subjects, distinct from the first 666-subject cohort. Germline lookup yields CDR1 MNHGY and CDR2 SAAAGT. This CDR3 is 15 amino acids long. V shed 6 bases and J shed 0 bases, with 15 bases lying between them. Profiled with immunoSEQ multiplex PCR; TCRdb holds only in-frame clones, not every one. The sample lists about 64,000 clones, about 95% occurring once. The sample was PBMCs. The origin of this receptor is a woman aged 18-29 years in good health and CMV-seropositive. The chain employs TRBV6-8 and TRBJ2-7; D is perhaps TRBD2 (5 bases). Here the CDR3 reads CASSPDPGSSYEQYF. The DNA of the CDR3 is TGTGCCAGCAGCCCCGACCCGGGGAGCTCCTACGAGCAGTACTTC.